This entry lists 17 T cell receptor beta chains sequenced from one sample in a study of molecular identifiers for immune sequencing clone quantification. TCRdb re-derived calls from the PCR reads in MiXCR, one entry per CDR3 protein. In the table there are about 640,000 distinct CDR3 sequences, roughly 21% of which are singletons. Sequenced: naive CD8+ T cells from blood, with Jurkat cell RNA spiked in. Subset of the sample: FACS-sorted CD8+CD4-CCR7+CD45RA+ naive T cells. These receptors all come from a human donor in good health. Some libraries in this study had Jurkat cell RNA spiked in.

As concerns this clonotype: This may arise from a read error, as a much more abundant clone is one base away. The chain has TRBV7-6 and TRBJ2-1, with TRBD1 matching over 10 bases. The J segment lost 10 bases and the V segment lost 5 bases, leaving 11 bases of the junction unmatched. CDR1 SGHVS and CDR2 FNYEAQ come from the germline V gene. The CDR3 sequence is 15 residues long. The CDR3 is CASSATRQGAYEQFF. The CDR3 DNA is TGTGCCAGCAGCGCAACCCGACAGGGGGCCTACGAGCAGTTCTTC.

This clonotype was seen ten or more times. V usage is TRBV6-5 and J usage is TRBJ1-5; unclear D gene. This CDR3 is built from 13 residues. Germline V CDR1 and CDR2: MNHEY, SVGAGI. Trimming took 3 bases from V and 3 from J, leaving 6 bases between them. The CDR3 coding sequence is TGTGCCAGCAGTTATCGGTACAATCAGCCCCAGCATTTT. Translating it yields CASSYRYNQPQHF.

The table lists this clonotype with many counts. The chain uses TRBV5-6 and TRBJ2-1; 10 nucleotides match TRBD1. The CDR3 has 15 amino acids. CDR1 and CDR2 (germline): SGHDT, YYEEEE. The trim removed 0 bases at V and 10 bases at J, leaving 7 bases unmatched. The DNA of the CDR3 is TGTGCCAGCAGCTTGGGCGTGACAGGGGGCATGGAGCAGTTCTTC. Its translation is CASSLGVTGGMEQFF.

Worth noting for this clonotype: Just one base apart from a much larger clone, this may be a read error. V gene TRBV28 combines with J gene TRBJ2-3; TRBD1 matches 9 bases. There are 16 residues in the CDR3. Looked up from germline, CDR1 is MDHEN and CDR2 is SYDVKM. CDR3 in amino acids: CASGLFRDRVGDTQYF. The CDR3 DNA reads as TGTGCCAGCGGTTTATTTCGGGACAGGGTGGGGGATACGCAGTATTTT.

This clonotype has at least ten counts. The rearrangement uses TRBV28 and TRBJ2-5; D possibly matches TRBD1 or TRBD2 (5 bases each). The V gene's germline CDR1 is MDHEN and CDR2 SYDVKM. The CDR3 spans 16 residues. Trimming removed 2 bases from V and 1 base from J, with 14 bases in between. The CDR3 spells CASSLNLGTSQETQYF. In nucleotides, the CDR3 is TGTGCCAGCAGTTTAAATTTAGGGACCTCCCAAGAGACCCAGTACTTC.

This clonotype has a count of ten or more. The CDR3 DNA sequence: TGTGCCAGCAGCCCTGAACGGCGGCGGGGGGTCACCGGGGAGCTGTTTTTT. This encodes CASSPERRRGVTGELFF. The chain couples TRBV9 to TRBJ2-2; 8 bases line up with TRBD2. CDR3 length equals 17 residues. The trim removed 4 bases at V and 4 bases at J, leaving 12 bases unmatched. From germline, CDR1 is SGDLS and CDR2 YYNGEE.

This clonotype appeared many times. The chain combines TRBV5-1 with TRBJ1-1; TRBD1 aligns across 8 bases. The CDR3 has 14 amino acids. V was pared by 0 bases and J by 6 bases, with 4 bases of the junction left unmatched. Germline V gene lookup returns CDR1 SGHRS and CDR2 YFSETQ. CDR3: CASSLGQGAPEAFF. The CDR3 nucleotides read TGCGCCAGCAGCTTGGGTCAGGGGGCCCCTGAAGCTTTCTTT.

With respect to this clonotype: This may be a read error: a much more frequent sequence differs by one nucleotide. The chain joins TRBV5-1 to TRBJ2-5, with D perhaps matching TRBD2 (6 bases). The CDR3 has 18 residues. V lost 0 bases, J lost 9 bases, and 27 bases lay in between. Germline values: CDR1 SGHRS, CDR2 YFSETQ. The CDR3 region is CASSLGVVFSSLGEAQYF. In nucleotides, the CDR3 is TGCGCCAGCAGCTTGGGGGTCGTCTTCTCATCACTAGGGGAGGCCCAGTACTTC.

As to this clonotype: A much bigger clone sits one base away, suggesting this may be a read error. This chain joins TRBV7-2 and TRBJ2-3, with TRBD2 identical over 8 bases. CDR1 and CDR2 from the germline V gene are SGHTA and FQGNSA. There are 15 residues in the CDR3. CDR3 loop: CASSQISGSTNTQYF. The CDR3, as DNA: TGTGCCAGCAGCCAGATCAGCGGGAGCACAAATACGCAGTATTTT.

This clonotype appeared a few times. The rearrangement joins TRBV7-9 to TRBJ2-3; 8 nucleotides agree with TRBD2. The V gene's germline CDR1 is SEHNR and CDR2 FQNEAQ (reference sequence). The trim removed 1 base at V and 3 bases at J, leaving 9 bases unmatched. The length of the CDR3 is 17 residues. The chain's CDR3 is CASSLDRFVAGTDTQYF. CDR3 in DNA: TGTGCCAGCAGCTTAGATCGGTTTGTAGCGGGAACAGATACGCAGTATTTT.

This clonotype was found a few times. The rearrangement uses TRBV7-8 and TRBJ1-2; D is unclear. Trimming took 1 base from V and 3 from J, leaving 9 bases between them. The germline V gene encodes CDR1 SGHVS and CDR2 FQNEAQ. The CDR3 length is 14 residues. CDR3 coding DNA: TGTGCCAGCAGCTTAGACAGCACGGACTATGGCTACACCTTC. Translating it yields CASSLDSTDYGYTF.

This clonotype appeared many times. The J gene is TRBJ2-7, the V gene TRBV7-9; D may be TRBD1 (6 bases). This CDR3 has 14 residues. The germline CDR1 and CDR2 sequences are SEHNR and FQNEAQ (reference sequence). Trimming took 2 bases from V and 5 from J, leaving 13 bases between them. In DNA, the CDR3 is TGTGCCAGCAGCTTATCAGTAGGGGACAACGAGCAGTACTTC. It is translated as CASSLSVGDNEQYF.

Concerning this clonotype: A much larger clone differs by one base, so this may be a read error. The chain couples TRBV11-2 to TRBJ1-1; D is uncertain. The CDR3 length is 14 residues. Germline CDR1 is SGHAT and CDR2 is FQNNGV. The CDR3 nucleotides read TGTGCCAGCAGCTTAGGCGCAGGTAGCACTAAAGCTTTCTTT. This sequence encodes CASSLGAGSTKAFF. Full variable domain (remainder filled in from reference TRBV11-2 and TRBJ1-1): EAGVAQSPRYKIIEKRQSVAFWCNPISGHATLYWYQQILGQGPKLLIQFQNNGVVDDSQLPKDRFSAERLKGVDSTLKIQPAKLEDSAVYLCASSLGAGSTKAFFGQGTRLTVV.

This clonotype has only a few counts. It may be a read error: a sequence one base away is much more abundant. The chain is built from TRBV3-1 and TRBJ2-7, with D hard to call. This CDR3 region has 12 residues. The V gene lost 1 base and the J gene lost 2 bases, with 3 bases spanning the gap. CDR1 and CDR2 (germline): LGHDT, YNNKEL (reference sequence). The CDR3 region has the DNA TGTGCCAGCAGCCAAGCAGCCTACGAGCAGTACTTC. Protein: CASSQAAYEQYF.

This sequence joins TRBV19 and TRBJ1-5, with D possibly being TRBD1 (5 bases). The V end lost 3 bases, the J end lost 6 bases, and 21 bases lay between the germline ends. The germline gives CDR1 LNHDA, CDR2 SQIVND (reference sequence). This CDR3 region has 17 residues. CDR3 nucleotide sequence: TGTGCCAGTAGTATTCACGGCCTGAATCCAGACAGTCAGCCCCAGCATTTT. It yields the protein CASSIHGLNPDSQPQHF.

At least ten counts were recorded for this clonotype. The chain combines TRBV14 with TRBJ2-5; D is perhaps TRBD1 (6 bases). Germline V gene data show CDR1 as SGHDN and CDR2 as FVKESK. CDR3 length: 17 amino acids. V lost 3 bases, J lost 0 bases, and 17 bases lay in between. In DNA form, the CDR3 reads TGTGCCAGCAGCCAGACGGGGACACTCCCGTACCAAGAGACCCAGTACTTC. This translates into CASSQTGTLPYQETQYF.

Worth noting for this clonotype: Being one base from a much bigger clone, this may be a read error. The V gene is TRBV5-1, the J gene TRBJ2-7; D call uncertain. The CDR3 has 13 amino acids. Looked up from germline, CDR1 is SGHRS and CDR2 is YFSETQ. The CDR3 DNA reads TGCGCCAGCAGCTTGAGGATCTCCTACGAGCGGTACTTC. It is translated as CASSLRISYERYF.